The 11 T cell receptor beta chains listed next were all sequenced from one sample in a study of blood T cell repertoires in COVID-19 (dated by TCRdb to between 2020 and 2021). To prepare the library, the immunoSEQ multiplex PCR assay was applied. The immuneACCESS repertoire file appears here via TCRdb, limited to in-frame rearrangements. These files lack a portion of the clones; in checked studies, under half of the deficit traces to unresolved V genes, and the cause of the others is not known. This sample holds some 77,000 clones; roughly 76% were observed only once. Jointly, the top ten make up 20% to 25% of the sample. The sequenced material came from peripheral blood. The receptor set was obtained from a woman between 70 and 85 years old with acute or convalescent COVID-19.

The rearrangement joins TRBV5-1 to TRBJ2-3; D is ambiguous. CDR3 size: 13 residues. Germline CDR1 SGHRS, CDR2 YFSETQ. Trimming left V 1 base short and J 5 bases short, with 8 bases between. DNA of the CDR3: TGCGCCAGCAGCTTGCAGAATGAAGATACGCAGTATTTT. Protein: CASSLQNEDTQYF. Combining the CDR3 with reference TRBV5-1 and TRBJ2-3 gives the whole variable domain KAGVTQTPRYLIKTRGQQVTLSCSPISGHRSVSWYQQTPGQGLQFLFEYFSETQRNKGNFPGRFSGRQFSNSRSEMNVSTLELGDSALYLCASSLQNEDTQYFGPGTRLTVL.

This sequence joins TRBV9 and TRBJ1-6; 8 nucleotides agree with TRBD1. This CDR3 has 14 residues. The V segment lost 3 bases and the J segment 7 bases; nucleotides outside the gene matches: 3. CDR1 and CDR2 (germline): SGDLS, YYNGEE. The CDR3 DNA reads as TGTGCCAGCAGCGGGACAGGGTCGAATTCACCCCTCCACTTT. As protein: CASSGTGSNSPLHF.

This rearrangement joins TRBV27 to TRBJ1-6, with a tentative D call TRBD1 (6 bases). This CDR3 has 14 amino acids. Between the trimmed V and J ends, which lost 5 bases and 10 bases, there was a span of 15 bases. The germline CDR1 and CDR2 sequences are MNHEY and SMNVEV (reference sequence). The CDR3 here is CASSLQGVRSPLHF. The CDR3 coding sequence is TGTGCCAGCAGTCTACAGGGTGTTCGATCACCCCTCCACTTT.

This chain joins TRBV5-4 and TRBJ2-5; 8 nucleotides align to TRBD1. The CDR3 has 15 residues. Unmatched junction bases numbered 12, after V lost 6 bases and J lost 5 bases. Germline V gene sequence: CDR1 SGHNT, CDR2 YYREEE (reference sequence). CDR3 loop: CASTRRDRSRETQYF. DNA for the CDR3: TGTGCCAGCACGCGACGGGACAGGTCAAGGGAGACCCAGTACTTC.

This chain links TRBV4-1 with TRBJ2-1, with TRBD2 identical over 7 bases. V shed 6 bases, J shed 4 bases, and the junction held 6 bases outside the gene matches. There are 14 residues in the CDR3. Germline CDR1 and CDR2: MGHRA and YSYEKL. This CDR3 is CASRISSGYNEQFF. CDR3 nucleotide sequence: TGCGCCAGCAGGATCTCTAGCGGATACAATGAGCAGTTCTTC.

V gene TRBV29-1 combines with J gene TRBJ1-1; D is perhaps TRBD1 (5 bases). Germline V CDR1 and CDR2: SQVTM, ANQGSEA. This CDR3 comprises 11 residues. The ends were cut back, 5 bases at V and 3 bases at J, with 7 bases in the middle. The CDR3 reads CSVSRDTEAFF. DNA for the CDR3: TGCAGCGTTTCCAGGGACACTGAAGCTTTCTTT.

This clone was seen once. The rearrangement joins TRBV7-8 to TRBJ1-2; 10 bases line up with TRBD1. Germline V lookup: CDR1 SGHVS, CDR2 FQNEAQ. The CDR3 consists of 18 residues. Trimming took 6 bases from V and 5 from J; bases not matched to a gene: 18. The CDR3 region has the DNA TGTGCCAGCAGGCGCTCCGGGACAGGGGTCGGGTTGTTGTATGGCTACACCTTC. It encodes CASRRSGTGVGLLYGYTF.

DNA for the CDR3: TGTGCCAGCACCCTGACAGGGCATAACGAGCAGTACTTC. It specifies CASTLTGHNEQYF. The rearrangement uses TRBV2 and TRBJ2-7, with 7 nucleotides matching TRBD1. CDR1 and CDR2 from the germline V gene are SNHLY and FYNNEI. The V segment lost 7 bases and the J segment 5 bases; nucleotides outside the gene matches: 8. The CDR3 loop spans 13 amino acids.

The CDR3 reads CASSERQGPYNEQFF. DNA for the CDR3: TGTGCCAGCAGCGAACGACAGGGTCCCTACAATGAGCAGTTCTTC. V is TRBV9 and J is TRBJ2-1, with 7 bases aligning to TRBD1. The CDR3 spans 15 residues. The germline CDR1 and CDR2 sequences are SGDLS and YYNGEE. Trimming removed 3 bases from V and 2 bases from J; junction bases left unmatched: 5.

The chain uses TRBV6-5 and TRBJ1-5; 10 nucleotides line up with TRBD1. V lost 6 bases, J lost 7 bases, and 3 bases stayed unmatched. The CDR3 has 13 residues. The germline V gene encodes CDR1 MNHEY and CDR2 SVGAGI. As DNA, the CDR3 is TGTGCCAGCAGGAAGACAGGGGGCCAGCCCCAGCATTTT. It codes for CASRKTGGQPQHF.

Concerning this clone itself: The sample has other DNA sequences that encode this CDR3 too. CDR3 DNA: TGTGCCAGCAGTTACCGCCAGGGGTCGTCACCCCTCCACTTT. The encoded protein is CASSYRQGSSPLHF. The chain links TRBV6-5 to TRBJ1-6; D might be TRBD1 (6 bases). Germline lookup yields CDR1 MNHEY and CDR2 SVGAGI. V lost 2 bases, J lost 10 bases, and 12 bases lay in between. CDR3 length: 14 residues.